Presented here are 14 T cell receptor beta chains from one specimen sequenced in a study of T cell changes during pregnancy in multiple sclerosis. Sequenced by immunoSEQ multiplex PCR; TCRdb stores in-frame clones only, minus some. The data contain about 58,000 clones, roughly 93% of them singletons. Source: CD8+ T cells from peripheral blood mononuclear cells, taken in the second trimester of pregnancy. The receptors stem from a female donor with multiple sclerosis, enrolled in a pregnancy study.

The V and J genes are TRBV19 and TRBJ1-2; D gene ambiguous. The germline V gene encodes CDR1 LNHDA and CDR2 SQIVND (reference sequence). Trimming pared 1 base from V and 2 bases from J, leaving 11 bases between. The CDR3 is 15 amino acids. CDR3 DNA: TGTGCCAGTAGTATAGGAGAGTGGGCGAACTATGGCTACACCTTC. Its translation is CASSIGEWANYGYTF.

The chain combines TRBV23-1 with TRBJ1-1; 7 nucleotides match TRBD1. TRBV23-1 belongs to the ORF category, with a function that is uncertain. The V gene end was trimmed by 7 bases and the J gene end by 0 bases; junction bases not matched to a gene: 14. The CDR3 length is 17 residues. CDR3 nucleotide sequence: TGCGCCAGCACTCACCGGGACAGAATTAATCTGAACACTGAAGCTTTCTTT. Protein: CASTHRDRINLNTEAFF.

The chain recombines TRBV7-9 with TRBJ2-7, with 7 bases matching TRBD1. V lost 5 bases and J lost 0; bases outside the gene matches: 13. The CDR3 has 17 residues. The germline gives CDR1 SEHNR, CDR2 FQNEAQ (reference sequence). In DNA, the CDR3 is TGTGCCAGCAGCCCAAGCCTGACAGGGCCAACCTCCTACGAGCAGTACTTC. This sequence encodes CASSPSLTGPTSYEQYF.

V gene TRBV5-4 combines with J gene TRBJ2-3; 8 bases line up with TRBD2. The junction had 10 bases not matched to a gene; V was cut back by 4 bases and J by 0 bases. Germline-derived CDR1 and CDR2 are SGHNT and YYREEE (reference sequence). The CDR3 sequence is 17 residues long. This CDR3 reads CASSPRGGSGSTDTQYF. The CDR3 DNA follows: TGTGCCAGCAGCCCTCGCGGGGGGAGCGGTAGCACAGATACGCAGTATTTT.

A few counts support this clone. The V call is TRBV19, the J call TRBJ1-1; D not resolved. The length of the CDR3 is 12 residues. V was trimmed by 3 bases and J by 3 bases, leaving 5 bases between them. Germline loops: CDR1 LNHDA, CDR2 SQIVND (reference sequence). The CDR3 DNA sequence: TGTGCCAGTAGTATTCCAGACACTGAAGCTTTCTTT. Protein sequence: CASSIPDTEAFF.

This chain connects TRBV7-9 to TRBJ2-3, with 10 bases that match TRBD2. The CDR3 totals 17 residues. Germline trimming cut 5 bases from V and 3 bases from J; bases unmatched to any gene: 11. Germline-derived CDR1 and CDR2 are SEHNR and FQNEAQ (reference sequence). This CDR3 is CASSQKLGLAVTDTQYF. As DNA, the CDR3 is TGTGCCAGCAGCCAAAAACTCGGACTAGCGGTTACAGATACGCAGTATTTT.

In nucleotides, the CDR3 is TGTGCCAGCAGCTTAGACTACTACAATGAGCAGTTCTTC. Its translation: CASSLDYYNEQFF. V and J are TRBV7-6 and TRBJ2-1; D is ambiguous. Germline CDR1 and CDR2: SGHVS and FNYEAQ. The V end lost 1 base, the J end lost 3 bases, and 4 bases lay between the germline ends. The CDR3 sequence is 13 residues long.

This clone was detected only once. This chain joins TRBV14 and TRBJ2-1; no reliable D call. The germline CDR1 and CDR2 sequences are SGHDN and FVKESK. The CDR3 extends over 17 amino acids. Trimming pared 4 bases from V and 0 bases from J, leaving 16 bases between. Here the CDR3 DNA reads TGTGCCAGCAGCCCTTACCCCGACACTGACTCCTACAATGAGCAGTTCTTC. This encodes CASSPYPDTDSYNEQFF.

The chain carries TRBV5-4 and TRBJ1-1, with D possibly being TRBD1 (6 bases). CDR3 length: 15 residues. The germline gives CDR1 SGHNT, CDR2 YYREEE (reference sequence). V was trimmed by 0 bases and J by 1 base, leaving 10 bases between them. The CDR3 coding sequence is TGTGCCAGCAGCTTGGCTCCAGGGGAGAACACTGAAGCTTTCTTT. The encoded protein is CASSLAPGENTEAFF.

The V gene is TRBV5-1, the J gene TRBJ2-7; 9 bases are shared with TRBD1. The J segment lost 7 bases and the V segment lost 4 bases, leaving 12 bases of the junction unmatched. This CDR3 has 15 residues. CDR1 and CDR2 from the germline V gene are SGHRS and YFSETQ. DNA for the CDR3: TGCGCCAGCAGCCCCCGTCGACAGGGGGTTGGGGAGCAGTACTTC. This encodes CASSPRRQGVGEQYF.

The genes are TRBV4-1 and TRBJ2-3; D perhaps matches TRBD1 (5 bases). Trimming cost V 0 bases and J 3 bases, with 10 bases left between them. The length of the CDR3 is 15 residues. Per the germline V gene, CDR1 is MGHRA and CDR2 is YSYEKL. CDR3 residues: CASSQDRRQTDTQYF. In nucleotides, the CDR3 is TGCGCCAGCAGCCAAGATCGCCGACAGACAGATACGCAGTATTTT.

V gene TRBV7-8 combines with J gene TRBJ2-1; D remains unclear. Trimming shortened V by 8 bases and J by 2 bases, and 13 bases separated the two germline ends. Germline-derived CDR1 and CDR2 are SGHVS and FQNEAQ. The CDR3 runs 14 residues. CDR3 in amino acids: CASAQVDAYNEQFF. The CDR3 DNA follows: TGTGCCAGCGCCCAGGTTGACGCCTACAATGAGCAGTTCTTC. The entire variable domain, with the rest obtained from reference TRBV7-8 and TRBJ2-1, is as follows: GAGVSQSPRYKVAKRGQDVALRCDPISGHVSLFWYQQALGQGPEFLTYFQNEAQLDKSGLPSDRFFAERPEGSVSTLKIQRTQQEDSAVYLCASAQVDAYNEQFFGPGTRLTVL.

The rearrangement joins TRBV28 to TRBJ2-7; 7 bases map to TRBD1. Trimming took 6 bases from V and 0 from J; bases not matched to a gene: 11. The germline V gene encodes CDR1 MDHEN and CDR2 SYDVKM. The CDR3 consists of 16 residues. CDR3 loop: CASSSSRQGLSYEQYF. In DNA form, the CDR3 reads TGTGCCAGCAGCTCGAGTCGACAGGGCCTCTCCTACGAGCAGTACTTC. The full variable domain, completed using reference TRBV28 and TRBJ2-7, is DVKVTQSSRYLVKRTGEKVFLECVQDMDHENMFWYRQDPGLGLRLIYFSYDVKMKEKGDIPEGYSVSREKKERFSLILESASTNQTSMYLCASSSSRQGLSYEQYFGPGTRLTVT.

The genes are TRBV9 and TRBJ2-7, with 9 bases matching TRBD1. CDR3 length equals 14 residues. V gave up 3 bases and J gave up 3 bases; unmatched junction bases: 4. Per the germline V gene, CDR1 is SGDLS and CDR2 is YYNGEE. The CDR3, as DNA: TGTGCCAGCAGCGGGGGACAGGGCCACTACGAGCAGTACTTC. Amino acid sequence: CASSGGQGHYEQYF.